The 14 T cell receptor beta chains below come from one sample, sequenced in a study of STAT5B mutations in CD4+ large granular lymphocyte leukemia. Sequencing was performed with immunoSEQ multiplex PCR; in TCRdb, only in-frame clones are kept and a portion is missing. Of roughly 48,000 clones listed, about three quarters are singletons. Sequenced: CD4+ T cells from blood buffy coats. The receptors shown here come from a human donor in good health.

The J gene is TRBJ2-5, the V gene TRBV5-4; D is tentatively TRBD1 or TRBD2 (5 bases each). The germline V gene encodes CDR1 SGHNT and CDR2 YYREEE (reference sequence). CDR3 length: 14 residues. V lost 2 bases and J lost 2, with 10 bases in between. CDR3 coding DNA: TGTGCCAGCAGCTTCTGGGGGACGCAAGAGACCCAGTACTTC. Amino acids: CASSFWGTQETQYF.

The rearrangement joins TRBV15 to TRBJ2-5; D ambiguous. This CDR3 is built from 13 residues. The V gene lost 3 bases and the J gene lost 5 bases, with 10 bases spanning the gap. The germline V gene has CDR1 LNHNV and CDR2 YYDKDF (reference sequence). In DNA, the CDR3 is TGTGCCACCAGCAGCTTATCGTGGGAGACCCAGTACTTC. Protein product: CATSSLSWETQYF.

The genes are TRBV28 and TRBJ2-5; D perhaps matches TRBD2 (6 bases). The ends were cut back, 3 bases at V and 5 bases at J, with 13 bases in the middle. The CDR3 covers 14 residues. Germline V gene sequence: CDR1 MDHEN, CDR2 SYDVKM. The CDR3 protein is CASSFSAGRETQYF. As DNA, the CDR3 is TGTGCCAGCAGTTTCTCGGCGGGGCGGGAGACCCAGTACTTC.

This chain connects TRBV9 to TRBJ1-1, with D maybe TRBD1 (5 bases). Germline V gene data show CDR1 as SGDLS and CDR2 as YYNGEE. The CDR3 spans 14 residues. The ends were cut back, 1 base at V and 7 bases at J, with 14 bases in the middle. The CDR3: CASSVRGNDLEAFF. The CDR3 DNA sequence: TGTGCCAGCAGCGTAAGGGGTAATGATCTTGAAGCTTTCTTT.

The V gene is TRBV27, the J gene TRBJ2-5; TRBD1 matches at 11 bases. Germline values: CDR1 MNHEY, CDR2 SMNVEV (reference sequence). The ends lost 4 bases at V and 1 base at J; junction bases unmatched: 5. The CDR3 covers 16 residues. The CDR3 nucleotides read TGTGCCAGCAGTTCCGGGACAGGGGGACTCCAAGAGACCCAGTACTTC. It yields the protein CASSSGTGGLQETQYF.

The chain uses TRBV27 and TRBJ1-2; tentatively, D is TRBD1 (6 bases). The CDR3 loop spans 13 amino acids. Trimming took off 5 bases at V and 3 bases at J, with 10 bases between the two ends. In germline, CDR1 is MNHEY, CDR2 SMNVEV (reference sequence). The CDR3 region is CASSRDIYYGYTF. CDR3 bases: TGTGCCAGCAGTCGGGACATTTACTATGGCTACACCTTC.

The CDR3 here is CASSPVFQPQHF. The CDR3 bases are TGTGCCAGCAGCCCAGTTTTTCAGCCCCAGCATTTT. This rearrangement joins TRBV7-4 to TRBJ1-5, with D hard to call. This CDR3 spans 12 amino acids. Looked up from germline, CDR1 is SGHVT and CDR2 is SQSDAQ. V lost 5 bases, J lost 6 bases, and 8 bases lay in between.

The rearrangement joins TRBV14 to TRBJ2-3; D might be TRBD2 (6 bases). The CDR3 is made up of 16 amino acids. CDR1 is SGHDN and CDR2 is FVKESK in the germline V gene. V lost 0 bases to trimming and J lost 0 bases, with 10 bases between them. The CDR3 sequence: CASSQDRRVSTDTQYF. The CDR3 nucleotides read TGTGCCAGCAGCCAAGACAGGAGGGTGAGCACAGATACGCAGTATTTT.

The chain is built from TRBV18 and TRBJ1-6; 7 bases fit TRBD1. Trimming removed 1 base from V and 10 bases from J; junction bases left unmatched: 4. The CDR3 has 14 amino acids. Germline V gene data show CDR1 as KGHSH and CDR2 as LQKENI. The CDR3 sequence: CASSPLTGESPLHF. The CDR3 DNA reads as TGTGCCAGCTCACCACTTACAGGGGAATCACCCCTCCACTTT. Drawing the rest from reference TRBV18 and TRBJ1-6, the complete variable domain is NAGVMQNPRHLVRRRGQEARLRCSPMKGHSHVYWYRQLPEEGLKFMVYLQKENIIDESGMPKERFSAEFPKEGPSILRIQQVVRGDSAAYFCASSPLTGESPLHFGNGTRLTVT.

The V gene is TRBV25-1, the J gene TRBJ2-5; D is ambiguous. The CDR3 length is 13 residues. Per the germline V gene, CDR1 is MGHDK and CDR2 is SYGVNS. Trimming took 4 bases from V and 2 from J, leaving 8 bases between them. CDR3: CASSGNGQETQYF. CDR3 DNA: TGTGCCAGCAGTGGAAATGGGCAAGAGACCCAGTACTTC.

The V call is TRBV6-5, the J call TRBJ1-6; a weak D match, TRBD1 (5 bases). V lost 6 bases and J 10 bases, leaving 10 bases between the germline ends. The length of the CDR3 is 12 residues. Per the germline V gene, CDR1 is MNHEY and CDR2 is SVGAGI. DNA for the CDR3: TGTGCCAGCAGCGGGGCGGGGTCACCCCTCCACTTT. This sequence encodes CASSGAGSPLHF.

This rearrangement joins TRBV29-1 to TRBJ2-1, with 7 nucleotides matching TRBD1. Germline assignment: CDR1 SQVTM and CDR2 ANQGSEA. This CDR3 is 14 amino acids long. V lost 4 bases to trimming and J lost 5 bases; unmatched junction nucleotides: 8. CDR3 DNA: TGCAGCGTTGTAGGGGGCCAACTTAACAATGAGCAGTTCTTC. Amino acid sequence: CSVVGGQLNNEQFF.

This sequence joins TRBV30 and TRBJ2-5; 8 nucleotides agree with TRBD1. J gave up 5 bases and V 3 bases, and 8 bases lay outside the gene matches. The V gene's germline CDR1 is GTSNPN and CDR2 SVGIG (reference sequence). This CDR3 is built from 14 residues. The CDR3 loop is CAWSPGQAVETQYF. CDR3 in DNA: TGTGCCTGGAGCCCGGGACAGGCGGTGGAGACCCAGTACTTC.

This clone was seen a few times. This sequence joins TRBV19 and TRBJ2-1; D not certain. Trimming stripped 1 base from V and 9 bases from J, with 7 bases between. Germline V gene lookup returns CDR1 LNHDA and CDR2 SQIVND (reference sequence). CDR3 length: 12 amino acids. The DNA for the CDR3 is TGTGCCAGTAGTATAGCGGGTGTTGAGCAGTTCTTC. Translated: CASSIAGVEQFF.